The 28 T cell receptor beta chains given below trace back to one sample, sequenced in a study of blood T cell repertoires in COVID-19 (dated by TCRdb to about 2020). The library relied on the immunoSEQ multiplex PCR assay. TCRdb obtained this table from immuneACCESS and retained in-frame rearrangements with V and J assigned. These tables miss some clones; where compared with another copy, unresolved V genes account for less than half of the shortfall, and the remainder is unexplained. A total of around 250,000 clones appear in this sample, around 89% of them only once. The ten largest make up more than 3.5% of the sample. Specimen: PBMCs or T cells enriched from blood (not recorded which). These receptors originate from a woman aged 25-40 years who had recovered from COVID-19.

The J gene is TRBJ2-1, the V gene TRBV28, with TRBD2 matching over 9 bases. Trimming took 5 bases from V and 12 from J; bases not matched to a gene: 5. CDR3 length equals 12 residues. Germline V lookup: CDR1 MDHEN, CDR2 SYDVKM. The CDR3 nucleotides are TGTGCCAGCAGTCAACTAGCGGGCCGGCAGTTCTTC. Translation: CASSQLAGRQFF.

This chain connects TRBV19 to TRBJ1-5, with 8 bases lining up with TRBD1. Germline assignment: CDR1 LNHDA and CDR2 SQIVND (reference sequence). The trim removed 1 base at V and 3 bases at J, leaving 8 bases unmatched. This CDR3 comprises 17 residues. DNA for the CDR3: TGTGCCAGTAGTATAGTCCCTGGACAGGGTTTCAATCAGCCCCAGCATTTT. This codes for CASSIVPGQGFNQPQHF.

The rearrangement links TRBV19 to TRBJ1-2; a weak D match, TRBD1 (6 bases). V was clipped by 1 base and J by 8 bases, with 26 bases between them. Per germline, CDR1 LNHDA and CDR2 SQIVND (reference sequence). The CDR3 runs to 18 residues. The DNA for the CDR3 is TGTGCCAGTAGTATAGTCGGGGGGCGCAACGTGTTAACGAGAGGCTACACCTTC. Residues: CASSIVGGRNVLTRGYTF.

This clone appeared a single time. The rearrangement uses TRBV7-9 and TRBJ1-1; D possibly corresponds to TRBD1 (5 bases). Trimming took 5 bases from V and 1 from J, leaving 17 bases between them. The CDR3 loop spans 16 amino acids. The V gene's germline CDR1 is SEHNR and CDR2 FQNEAQ (reference sequence). The CDR3 sequence is CASSPHRGVSNTEAFF. The CDR3 DNA is TGTGCCAGCAGCCCCCATCGGGGGGTTTCGAACACTGAAGCTTTCTTT.

CDR3 DNA sequence: TGTGCCAGCAGCGTATCTAGGGGAGGCCCCCTTGAGCAGTTCTTC. Translation gives CASSVSRGGPLEQFF. The chain carries TRBV9 and TRBJ2-1, with D possibly matching TRBD2 (6 bases). This CDR3 is 15 amino acids long. Germline values: CDR1 SGDLS, CDR2 YYNGEE. Between the trimmed V and J ends, which lost 1 base and 9 bases, there was a span of 17 bases.

V is TRBV7-9 and J is TRBJ1-4; D not certain. Trimming took off 8 bases at V and 4 bases at J, with 11 bases between the two ends. Looked up from germline, CDR1 is SEHNR and CDR2 is FQNEAQ (reference sequence). This CDR3 is built from 13 residues. The CDR3 coding sequence is TGTGCCAGCCGCCAGCGGATTAATGAAAAACTGTTTTTT. This gives the protein CASRQRINEKLFF.

The CDR3 spells CSVDPGGAEAFF. CDR3 bases: TGCAGCGTTGACCCCGGGGGTGCTGAAGCTTTCTTT. The chain combines TRBV29-1 with TRBJ1-1; the D gene is possibly TRBD1 (5 bases). The CDR3 is 12 amino acids. Germline assignment: CDR1 SQVTM and CDR2 ANQGSEA. V gave up 3 bases and J gave up 6 bases, with 11 bases separating them.

The chain joins TRBV5-1 to TRBJ2-1, with TRBD2 identical over 10 bases. CDR3 size: 16 residues. The V and J ends lost 4 bases and 8 bases, in that order; junction bases with no gene match: 12. Germline V gives CDR1 SGHRS, CDR2 YFSETQ. The CDR3 bases are TGCGCCAGCAGCCTGGGGGCTAGCGGGAGAAAGGATGAGCAGTTCTTC. Its translation: CASSLGASGRKDEQFF.

The rearrangement joins TRBV7-8 to TRBJ2-1, with 11 positions matching TRBD1. The CDR3 has 16 residues. The V gene's germline CDR1 is SGHVS and CDR2 FQNEAQ. Losses at the gene ends were 2 bases for V and 6 bases for J; bases not matched to a gene: 6. As DNA, the CDR3 is TGTGCCAGCAGCTTAATGAGGGGACAGGGGGGCAATGAGCAGTTCTTC. Translating gives CASSLMRGQGGNEQFF.

CDR3 in DNA: TGTGCCAGCAGCCCCCACCCCGGACAAGAACGGGATACGCAGTATTTT. Translation gives CASSPHPGQERDTQYF. The chain links TRBV7-3 to TRBJ2-3; perhaps TRBD1 as D (5 bases). In germline, CDR1 is SGHTA, CDR2 FQGTGA. Trimming took 5 bases from V and 6 from J, leaving 21 bases between them. The CDR3 is made up of 16 amino acids.

In this sample, this clone turned up once. Relative to the germline gene, one junction end is altered; a read error may explain this. This chain links TRBV3-1 (or the pseudogene TRBV3-2) with TRBJ2-7, with 7 bases that match TRBD2. Germline CDR1 LGHDT, CDR2 YNNKEL (reference sequence). This CDR3 comprises 12 residues. Written as DNA, the CDR3 is TGTGCCAGCAGCCAAGCTTGGGACTACCCTCGCTTC. It translates to CASSQAWDYPRF.

The chain employs TRBV9 and TRBJ2-2; 9 nucleotides match TRBD2. The germline V gene has CDR1 SGDLS and CDR2 YYNGEE. J lost 0 bases, V lost 0 bases, and 3 bases had no gene match. This CDR3 has 17 residues. CDR3 DNA sequence: TGTGCCAGCAGCGTAGGGACTAGCGTACCGAACACCGGGGAGCTGTTTTTT. Translated, it gives CASSVGTSVPNTGELFF.

The chain carries TRBV28 and TRBJ1-2, with TRBD1 identical over 11 bases. The CDR3 length is 18 residues. V lost 4 bases, J lost 4 bases, and 14 bases stayed unmatched. Germline V gives CDR1 MDHEN, CDR2 SYDVKM. CDR3 protein: CASSSTIGTGGKGYGYTF. CDR3 in DNA: TGTGCCAGCAGTTCGACGATAGGGACAGGGGGTAAGGGCTATGGCTACACCTTC.

V and J are TRBV30 and TRBJ1-1; D remains ambiguous. The germline V gene has CDR1 GTSNPN and CDR2 SVGIG (reference sequence). The germline V and J ends were trimmed by 2 bases and 5 bases, with 18 bases remaining between them. This CDR3 contains 15 residues. Here the CDR3 reads CAWSLGPGSGTEAFF. CDR3 coding DNA: TGTGCCTGGAGTCTTGGCCCGGGATCGGGAACTGAAGCTTTCTTT.

This sequence joins TRBV29-1 and TRBJ2-1; D might be TRBD1 (6 bases). CDR3 length equals 16 residues. Trimming took off 6 bases at V and 0 bases at J, with 18 bases between the two ends. Germline CDR1 and CDR2: SQVTM and ANQGSEA. The CDR3 DNA sequence: TGCAGCGTCAACCCACGGCCCAGGGGCTCCTACAATGAGCAGTTCTTC. Its translation is CSVNPRPRGSYNEQFF.

This clone appeared a single time. The genes are TRBV6-2 or TRBV6-3 and TRBJ2-1; 7 bases map to TRBD2. Per germline, CDR1 MNHEY and CDR2 SVGEGT. Germline trimming cut 2 bases from V and 5 bases from J; bases unmatched to any gene: 9. This CDR3 is 16 amino acids long. Here the CDR3 reads CASSYEAGTGDNEQFF. The CDR3, as DNA: TGTGCCAGCAGTTACGAAGCGGGAACTGGCGACAATGAGCAGTTCTTC.

The chain uses TRBV7-9 and TRBJ2-3; no clear D gene. This CDR3 spans 17 amino acids. The V end lost 1 base, the J end lost 4 bases, and 18 bases lay between the germline ends. CDR1 SEHNR and CDR2 FQNEAQ come from the germline V gene (reference sequence). This CDR3 is CASSLGDKVLTADTQYF. CDR3 coding DNA: TGTGCCAGCAGCTTAGGAGACAAGGTTCTCACGGCAGATACGCAGTATTTT.

This clone has a count of ten or more. CDR3 sequence reads: CASSYANSGANVLTF. CDR3 nucleotides: TGTGCCAGCAGTTACGCTAACTCTGGGGCCAACGTCCTGACTTTC. The chain joins TRBV6-5 to TRBJ2-6; no clear D. This CDR3 has 15 residues. Germline values: CDR1 MNHEY, CDR2 SVGAGI. Trimming left V 2 bases short and J 0 bases short, with 5 bases between.

The chain uses TRBV11-2 and TRBJ2-6, with 7 bases matching TRBD1. V lost 6 bases and J lost 2; bases outside the gene matches: 4. The CDR3 extends over 15 amino acids. The germline V gene encodes CDR1 SGHAT and CDR2 FQNNGV. Here the CDR3 reads CASRYTGAGANVLTF. The CDR3 DNA follows: TGTGCCAGCAGATATACAGGGGCTGGGGCCAACGTCCTGACTTTC.

The rearrangement links TRBV6-6 to TRBJ2-7; no clear D gene. V was clipped by 2 bases and J by 0 bases, with 8 bases between them. Germline CDR1 is MNHNY and CDR2 is SVGAGI (reference sequence). The CDR3 is made up of 14 amino acids. CDR3 sequence (DNA): TGTGCCAGCAGTTACCTCGGCGGCTCCTACGAGCAGTACTTC. Translating it yields CASSYLGGSYEQYF.

This clone was seen only once. This rearrangement joins TRBV3-1 (or the pseudogene TRBV3-2) to TRBJ2-3, with a tentative D call TRBD2 (6 bases). This CDR3 is built from 16 residues. In germline, CDR1 is LGHDT, CDR2 YNNKEL (reference sequence). V was pared by 1 base and J by 5 bases, with 16 bases between. The CDR3 DNA reads as TGTGCCAGCAGCCAAGTGGGAGGAGCCATATTAGATACGCAGTATTTT. Translated, it gives CASSQVGGAILDTQYF.

The chain is built from TRBV28 and TRBJ1-6, with 9 bases lining up with TRBD1. CDR1 and CDR2 (germline): MDHEN, SYDVKM. V shed 4 bases, J shed 3 bases, and the junction held 4 bases outside the gene matches. The CDR3 is 16 amino acids. The CDR3 here is CASSSDRGLYNSPLHF. As DNA, the CDR3 is TGTGCCAGCAGTTCGGACAGGGGTCTCTATAATTCACCCCTCCACTTT.

The gene calls are TRBV28 and TRBJ1-2, with D uncertain. V was trimmed by 4 bases and J by 0 bases, leaving 9 bases between them. Germline CDR1 reads MDHEN; CDR2 reads SYDVKM. This CDR3 has 14 amino acids. CDR3 in amino acids: CASSWIQSNYGYTF. DNA of the CDR3: TGTGCCAGCAGTTGGATACAGTCTAACTATGGCTACACCTTC.

The rearrangement joins TRBV28 to TRBJ2-2; D is unclear. The germline V and J ends were trimmed by 6 bases and 13 bases, with 15 bases remaining between them. The CDR3 loop spans 12 amino acids. Germline lookup yields CDR1 MDHEN and CDR2 SYDVKM. The CDR3 loop is CASSLIKIGLFF. The CDR3 DNA reads TGTGCCAGCAGCCTCATAAAGATCGGGCTGTTTTTT.

The CDR3 reads CASSGGQGDTNEKLFF. CDR3 DNA: TGTGCCAGCAGCGGGGGACAGGGGGACACTAATGAAAAACTGTTTTTT. V gene TRBV5-4 combines with J gene TRBJ1-4; 11 bases agree with TRBD1. The ends lost 4 bases at V and 2 bases at J; junction bases unmatched: 4. This CDR3 is 16 amino acids long. Germline values: CDR1 SGHNT, CDR2 YYREEE (reference sequence).

V is TRBV19 and J is TRBJ1-2, with D hard to call. Trimming stripped 5 bases from V and 0 bases from J, with 10 bases between. Germline loops: CDR1 LNHDA, CDR2 SQIVND (reference sequence). The CDR3 runs to 14 residues. Written as DNA, the CDR3 is TGTGCCAGTAGTCGACAAGCCACTAACTATGGCTACACCTTC. This sequence encodes CASSRQATNYGYTF.

The rearrangement uses TRBV5-1 and TRBJ2-3, with TRBD2 identical over 9 bases. The CDR3 is 15 residues long. Germline trimming cut 4 bases from V and 2 bases from J; bases unmatched to any gene: 5. Germline CDR1 reads SGHRS; CDR2 reads YFSETQ. The CDR3 region is CASSQSGRLTDTQYF. The CDR3 DNA follows: TGCGCCAGCAGCCAGAGCGGGAGGCTCACAGATACGCAGTATTTT. The full variable domain, in which reference TRBV5-1 and TRBJ2-3 provide the parts outside the CDR3, is KAGVTQTPRYLIKTRGQQVTLSCSPISGHRSVSWYQQTPGQGLQFLFEYFSETQRNKGNFPGRFSGRQFSNSRSEMNVSTLELGDSALYLCASSQSGRLTDTQYFGPGTRLTVL.

Remarks on this clone: The junction differs from germline at one of its ends, possibly a read error. Other DNA sequences in this specimen translate into the identical CDR3. The chain has TRBV7-7 and TRBJ2-5, with 8 bases matching TRBD2. CDR1 is SSHAT and CDR2 is FNYEAQ in the germline V gene (reference sequence). This CDR3 spans 15 amino acids. The CDR3 loop reads CASSLVTSGQETQYF. In nucleotides, the CDR3 is TGTGCTAGCAGCTTAGTAACTAGCGGCCAAGAGACCCAGTACTTC.